Reported below is one TCR beta chain. Sorted-subset replicate PCRs used 200 ng of genomic DNA. This amount corresponded to 30,000 to 35,000 T cell genomes. The method was immunoSEQ multiplex PCR; TCRdb's version includes in-frame clones alone and lacks a portion of them. In the table there are a few million clones, approximately 90% of which are singletons. This sample was included in a study of shared clonotypes between healthy human individuals. The authors divided CD4+ cells into CD45RA+ naive and CD45RA-negative memory subsets. This clonotype was obtained from a man aged 18-30 years in good health. Sequenced material: naive CD4+ T cells sorted from blood. Subset described: CD45RA+ positively selected.

The CDR3 loop reads CASSPDRDTYGYTF. The CDR3 nucleotides are TGTGCCAGCAGCCCAGACAGGGATACCTATGGCTACACCTTC. J is TRBJ1-2 and V is TRBV7-3; 7 bases fit TRBD1. Trimming at V came to 5 bases and at J to 4 bases, leaving 7 bases not matched to a gene. This CDR3 comprises 14 residues. Per the germline V gene, CDR1 is SGHTA and CDR2 is FQGTGA. Combining the CDR3 with reference TRBV7-3 and TRBJ1-2 gives the whole variable domain GAGVSQTPSNKVTEKGKYVELRCDPISGHTALYWYRQSLGQGPEFLIYFQGTGAADDSGLPNDRFFAVRPEGSVSTLKIQRTERGDSAVYLCASSPDRDTYGYTFGSGTRLTVV.